This T cell receptor beta chain was recorded in a study of cytomegalovirus exposure and HLA in healthy donors. V lost 3 bases and J lost 5, with 9 bases in between. Germline CDR1 and CDR2: SGDLS and YYNGEE. The CDR3 is 13 amino acids. The PCR made use of 60 Vbeta and 13 Jbeta primers. Some clones are missing from TCRdb's copy, which holds only in-frame ones; the method was immunoSEQ multiplex PCR. The sample has over 150,000 clones; about 68% are singletons. The chain couples TRBV9 to TRBJ2-1; possibly TRBD1 for D (6 bases). The specimen was PBMCs. The sequence was collected from a man aged 18 to 29 in good health and CMV-seronegative. CDR3 sequence reads: CASSGAGDNEQFF. The CDR3 DNA reads as TGTGCCAGCAGCGGCGCAGGGGACAATGAGCAGTTCTTC.